The 21 T cell receptor beta chains in this list originate from one sample, sequenced in a study of blood T cell repertoires in COVID-19. The method was immunoSEQ multiplex PCR; TCRdb's version includes in-frame clones alone and lacks a portion of them. The sample lists some 250,000 clones, approximately 83% occurring once. The specimen sequenced was peripheral blood. These receptor sequences come from a man in his fifties with active or convalescent COVID-19.

The chain couples TRBV15 to TRBJ2-1; 10 bases agree with TRBD2. V shed 1 base and J 1 base; nucleotides not matched to a gene: 1. Germline V CDR1 and CDR2: LNHNV, YYDKDF (reference sequence). The CDR3 is 16 amino acids. CDR3 protein: CATSRGSGGSYNEQFF. In DNA form, the CDR3 reads TGTGCCACCAGCAGAGGTAGCGGGGGGTCCTACAATGAGCAGTTCTTC.

This chain uses TRBV6-1 with TRBJ2-5; 10 bases map to TRBD2. J lost 5 bases, V lost 4 bases, and 10 bases had no gene match. The length of the CDR3 is 16 residues. Germline V gene sequence: CDR1 MNHNS, CDR2 SASEGT. For the CDR3, the DNA is TGTGCCAGCAGTGGTAGCGGGGGGCTTGTAGGTGAGACCCAGTACTTC. Translation gives CASSGSGGLVGETQYF.

The rearrangement uses TRBV3-1 (or the pseudogene TRBV3-2) and TRBJ2-7; D might be TRBD2 (5 bases). The V end was cut by 4 bases, the J end by 3 bases, with 19 bases between. Germline V gives CDR1 LGHDT, CDR2 YNNKEL (reference sequence). CDR3 length: 16 amino acids. The CDR3 coding sequence is TGTGCCAGCAGCCCACGGACGGCGGGTGGCGGCTACGAGCAGTACTTC. As protein: CASSPRTAGGGYEQYF.

The chain combines TRBV27 with TRBJ1-5, with D unclear. CDR1 and CDR2 from the germline V gene are MNHEY and SMNVEV (reference sequence). V lost 1 base to trimming and J lost 3 bases, with 10 bases between them. The CDR3 is 15 residues long. In DNA, the CDR3 is TGTGCCAGCAGTTTATGGGGAGTTTCCAATCAGCCCCAGCATTTT. It encodes CASSLWGVSNQPQHF.

The J gene is TRBJ2-7, the V gene TRBV5-8; 10 nucleotides align to TRBD2. Germline lookup yields CDR1 SGHTS and CDR2 YDEGEE. This CDR3 comprises 15 residues. Unmatched junction bases numbered 9, after V lost 4 bases and J lost 5 bases. CDR3 region: CASSPLLAGINEQYF. The CDR3 bases are TGTGCCAGCAGCCCATTACTAGCGGGGATAAACGAGCAGTACTTC.

This clone was recorded only once. This rearrangement joins TRBV6-5 to TRBJ1-5, with D hard to call. Germline values: CDR1 MNHEY, CDR2 SVGAGI. V lost 4 bases to trimming and J lost 2 bases, with 12 bases between them. This CDR3 comprises 15 residues. CDR3: CASSSLLRGNQPQHF. CDR3 coding DNA: TGTGCCAGCAGTTCCTTACTCCGTGGCAATCAGCCCCAGCATTTT.

The V gene is TRBV24-1, the J gene TRBJ2-5; 7 bases line up with TRBD1. The ends lost 5 bases at V and 2 bases at J; junction bases unmatched: 7. The CDR3 is 15 amino acids. Germline V gene lookup returns CDR1 KGHDR and CDR2 SFDVKD. CDR3 amino acids: CATSAPAGGQETQYF. The CDR3 DNA sequence: TGTGCCACCAGTGCTCCAGCAGGGGGTCAAGAGACCCAGTACTTC.

This chain connects TRBV2 to TRBJ2-5; perhaps TRBD1 as D (6 bases). The V gene lost 6 bases and the J gene lost 5 bases, with 13 bases spanning the gap. Germline V gives CDR1 SNHLY, CDR2 FYNNEI. The CDR3 covers 13 residues. CDR3 in amino acids: CASRNREKETQYF. For the CDR3, the DNA is TGTGCCAGCAGAAACAGGGAAAAGGAGACCCAGTACTTC.

The V and J genes are TRBV5-4 and TRBJ1-1, with D perhaps matching TRBD1 (5 bases). V dropped 5 bases and J dropped 5 bases, with 19 bases sitting between them. Germline loops: CDR1 SGHNT, CDR2 YYREEE (reference sequence). The CDR3 has 15 amino acids. CDR3 coding DNA: TGTGCCAGCAGTCCTTCCCCGGCAGGGTCGACTGAAGCTTTCTTT. This gives the protein CASSPSPAGSTEAFF.

The chain employs TRBV5-4 and TRBJ2-3, with 8 bases matching TRBD2. Trimming took 0 bases from V and 4 from J; bases not matched to a gene: 10. CDR1 and CDR2 from the germline V gene are SGHNT and YYREEE (reference sequence). The CDR3 totals 17 residues. Here the CDR3 reads CASSLGAAGDKADTQYF. CDR3 in DNA: TGTGCCAGCAGCTTGGGGGCAGCGGGGGATAAGGCAGATACGCAGTATTTT.

The V call is TRBV29-1, the J call TRBJ2-1; 8 bases fit TRBD1. This CDR3 contains 14 residues. Germline V gives CDR1 SQVTM, CDR2 ANQGSEA. V dropped 1 base and J dropped 6; count of bases not matched to a gene: 5. CDR3 loop: CSVEGTGRPNEQFF. As DNA, the CDR3 is TGCAGCGTTGAAGGGACAGGGAGACCCAATGAGCAGTTCTTC.

The J gene is TRBJ1-4, the V gene TRBV30; no clear D gene. Germline CDR1 and CDR2: GTSNPN and SVGIG (reference sequence). This CDR3 is built from 16 residues. Trimming cost V 3 bases and J 0 bases, with 14 bases left between them. CDR3 nucleotide sequence: TGTGCCTGGAGCCGTATCGTGGGCCCAACTAATGAAAAACTGTTTTTT. Its protein product is CAWSRIVGPTNEKLFF.

The genes are TRBV9 and TRBJ2-1; D call uncertain. Deletions cut 4 bases from V and 1 base from J, with 12 bases between. CDR1 and CDR2 from the germline V gene are SGDLS and YYNGEE. The CDR3 is made up of 15 amino acids. In nucleotides, the CDR3 is TGTGCCAGCAGCCCAGAGGTCGCTTCCTACAATGAGCAGTTCTTC. This gives the protein CASSPEVASYNEQFF.

This clone has only a few counts. At one boundary the junction diverges from the germline segment, which might be a read error. This chain links TRBV18 with TRBJ1-3; TRBD1 matches 9 bases. This CDR3 is built from 12 residues. Germline CDR1 is KGHSH and CDR2 is LQKENI. CDR3 nucleotide sequence: TGTGCCAGCTCCCTGGACAGGGGCCTCGTCACCTTT. Translated: CASSLDRGLVTF.

V is TRBV5-5 and J is TRBJ2-7, with TRBD1 matching over 9 bases. Trimming removed 3 bases from V and 4 bases from J; junction bases left unmatched: 11. Germline V gene sequence: CDR1 SGHKS, CDR2 YYEKEE (reference sequence). The CDR3 runs 16 residues. In nucleotides, the CDR3 is TGTGCCAGCAGCTCCACTCCCGGGACAGGGACGTACGAGCAGTACTTC. Its translation: CASSSTPGTGTYEQYF.

The rearrangement links TRBV7-9 to TRBJ2-1, with TRBD2 identical over 12 bases. The CDR3 has 15 amino acids. The germline gives CDR1 SEHNR, CDR2 FQNEAQ (reference sequence). J lost 4 bases, V lost 5 bases, and 3 bases had no gene match. The CDR3 spells CASSPTSGRYNEQFF. DNA for the CDR3: TGTGCCAGCAGCCCTACTAGCGGGAGGTACAATGAGCAGTTCTTC. Drawing the rest from reference TRBV7-9 and TRBJ2-1, the complete variable domain is DTGVSQNPRHKITKRGQNVTFRCDPISEHNRLYWYRQTLGQGPEFLTYFQNEAQLEKSRLLSDRFSAERPKGSFSTLEIQRTEQGDSAMYLCASSPTSGRYNEQFFGPGTRLTVL.

The chain recombines TRBV28 with TRBJ2-4, with TRBD1 matching over 9 bases. CDR1 is MDHEN, CDR2 SYDVKM, per germline. This CDR3 is 16 amino acids long. The V segment lost 2 bases and the J segment 3 bases; nucleotides outside the gene matches: 5. CDR3 sequence: CASSLGTGLSKNIQYF. DNA of the CDR3: TGTGCCAGCAGTTTAGGGACAGGGTTGAGCAAAAACATTCAGTACTTC.

The sample holds one count of this clone. This rearrangement joins TRBV2 to TRBJ1-1; TRBD1 matches 7 bases. The germline CDR1 and CDR2 sequences are SNHLY and FYNNEI. The V segment lost 10 bases and the J segment 4 bases; nucleotides outside the gene matches: 15. CDR3 length equals 15 residues. This CDR3 reads CAISGQKSKSTEAFF. Written as DNA, the CDR3 is TGTGCCATCTCGGGACAGAAATCCAAGAGCACTGAAGCTTTCTTT. Based on the CDR3 plus reference TRBV2 and TRBJ1-1, the full variable domain is EPEVTQTPSHQVTQMGQEVILRCVPISNHLYFYWYRQILGQKVEFLVSFYNNEISEKSEIFDDQFSVERPDGSNFTLKIRSTKLEDSAMYFCAISGQKSKSTEAFFGQGTRLTVV.

This clone showed up just once. The chain links TRBV5-1 to TRBJ1-4; D unresolved. CDR1 and CDR2 from the germline V gene are SGHRS and YFSETQ. Trimming removed 5 bases from V and 12 bases from J, with 35 bases in between. The CDR3 length is 19 residues. The CDR3 reads CASSVVWSEGRTGKVQLFF. DNA of the CDR3: TGCGCCAGCAGTGTTGTATGGTCCGAGGGCAGAACCGGCAAGGTACAACTGTTTTTT.

The rearrangement links TRBV29-1 to TRBJ1-3, with unresolved D. CDR1 is SQVTM, CDR2 ANQGSEA, per germline. V lost 7 bases to trimming and J lost 4 bases, with 14 bases between them. The length of the CDR3 is 13 residues. This CDR3 reads CSALNSGGNTIYF. CDR3 nucleotides: TGCAGCGCCCTGAACAGCGGAGGAAACACCATATATTTT.

V is TRBV28 and J is TRBJ1-1, with a possible D match to TRBD1 (6 bases). The germline V gene encodes CDR1 MDHEN and CDR2 SYDVKM. The CDR3 has 15 residues. Trimming took off 6 bases at V and 9 bases at J, with 23 bases between the two ends. The CDR3 sequence is CASSLTSPGTHQAFF. Here the CDR3 DNA reads TGTGCCAGCAGCCTCACTTCGCCGGGGACACACCAAGCTTTCTTT.